These 30 T cell receptor beta chains share one sample of origin, sequenced in a study of PD-1 blockade in mismatch repair-deficient tumors. Method: immunoSEQ multiplex PCR; TCRdb's copy keeps in-frame clones and lacks some. The sample carries more than 85,000 clones, roughly four fifths recorded once. The specimen was peripheral blood, collected approximately 35 weeks after starting pembrolizumab. The origin of the receptors is an adult with mismatch repair-deficient cancer.

The gene calls are TRBV6-6 and TRBJ2-5; no clear D. Trimming left V 5 bases short and J 9 bases short, with 19 bases between. The length of the CDR3 is 14 residues. Germline assignment: CDR1 MNHNY and CDR2 SVGAGI (reference sequence). In nucleotides, the CDR3 is TGTGCCAGCAGTCAAGACTTGAACTCGATGTCCCAGTACTTC. Residues: CASSQDLNSMSQYF.

The chain uses TRBV11-3 and TRBJ1-1, with TRBD1 matching 9 bases. This CDR3 has 16 residues. Per the germline V gene, CDR1 is SGHNT and CDR2 is YENEEA. Unmatched junction bases numbered 11, after V lost 5 bases and J lost 4 bases. Here the CDR3 DNA reads TGTGCCAGCAGCCCCAGACAGGGGGGAGGGGGCACTGAAGCTTTCTTT. Amino acids: CASSPRQGGGGTEAFF. Full variable domain (remainder filled in from reference TRBV11-3 and TRBJ1-1): EAGVVQSPRYKIIEKKQPVAFWCNPISGHNTLYWYLQNLGQGPELLIRYENEEAVDDSQLPKDRFSAERLKGVDSTLKIQPAELGDSAVYLCASSPRQGGGGTEAFFGQGTRLTVV.

This clone was picked up a small number of times. One end of the junction fails to match germline, which may point to a read error. The genes are TRBV4-2 and TRBJ2-7; no reliable D call. The CDR3 is 8 residues long. CDR1 LGHNA and CDR2 YNFKEQ come from the germline V gene. This chain's CDR3 is CASSSRPF. CDR3 nucleotide sequence: TGTGCCAGCAGCTCCCGTCCCTTC.

This rearrangement joins TRBV19 to TRBJ2-6; maybe TRBD2 (5 bases). Trimming left V 4 bases short and J 1 base short, with 11 bases between. The CDR3 runs to 16 residues. Germline-derived CDR1 and CDR2 are LNHDA and SQIVND (reference sequence). This chain's CDR3 is CASSSEGRSGANVLTF. The CDR3, as DNA: TGTGCCAGTAGTAGTGAGGGCAGGTCTGGGGCCAACGTCCTGACTTTC.

The chain recombines TRBV7-6 with TRBJ2-1, with 10 bases that match TRBD2. The CDR3 has 17 residues. Trimming removed 5 bases from V and 6 bases from J; junction bases left unmatched: 13. Germline CDR1 is SGHVS and CDR2 is FNYEAQ. The CDR3 protein is CASSPWTSGRGGNEQFF. For the CDR3, the DNA is TGTGCCAGCAGCCCCTGGACTAGCGGACGGGGGGGCAATGAGCAGTTCTTC.

The count of this clone is one. The V and J genes are TRBV2 and TRBJ1-2; TRBD1 aligns across 9 bases. Per germline, CDR1 SNHLY and CDR2 FYNNEI. Trimming cost V 2 bases and J 13 bases; bases outside gene matches: 8. This CDR3 contains 13 residues. The CDR3 here is CASSEFRTGAGTF. Written as DNA, the CDR3 is TGTGCCAGCAGTGAATTCCGGACAGGGGCGGGCACCTTC.

The rearrangement links TRBV7-2 to TRBJ2-2, with D perhaps matching TRBD2 (6 bases). Per the germline V gene, CDR1 is SGHTA and CDR2 is FQGNSA. The CDR3 length is 14 residues. The germline V and J ends were trimmed by 4 bases and 7 bases, with 13 bases remaining between them. The CDR3 nucleotides are TGTGCCAGCAGCTCTATAGCGGTCGACGGGGAGCTGTTTTTT. Encoded protein: CASSSIAVDGELFF.

The chain couples TRBV18 to TRBJ2-7; TRBD2 is a possible D gene (6 bases). The CDR3 contains 14 residues. V lost 4 bases, J lost 3 bases, and 13 bases lay in between. Germline CDR1 KGHSH, CDR2 LQKENI. The CDR3 DNA reads TGTGCCAGCTCACTACGTTCGGGGGACTACGAGCAGTACTTC. Its translation: CASSLRSGDYEQYF. Full variable domain (rest looked up from reference TRBV18 and TRBJ2-7): NAGVMQNPRHLVRRRGQEARLRCSPMKGHSHVYWYRQLPEEGLKFMVYLQKENIIDESGMPKERFSAEFPKEGPSILRIQQVVRGDSAAYFCASSLRSGDYEQYFGPGTRLTVT.

The V gene is TRBV28, the J gene TRBJ1-3, with 7 positions matching TRBD1. This CDR3 has 14 residues. CDR1 and CDR2 from the germline V gene are MDHEN and SYDVKM. J lost 4 bases, V lost 2 bases, and 2 bases had no gene match. The CDR3 region is CASSLPGQGNTIYF. The CDR3 region has the DNA TGTGCCAGCAGTTTACCGGGACAGGGAAACACCATATATTTT. The entire variable domain, with the rest obtained from reference TRBV28 and TRBJ1-3, is as follows: DVKVTQSSRYLVKRTGEKVFLECVQDMDHENMFWYRQDPGLGLRLIYFSYDVKMKEKGDIPEGYSVSREKKERFSLILESASTNQTSMYLCASSLPGQGNTIYFGEGSWLTVV.

The V call is TRBV19, the J call TRBJ2-7; no clear D gene. V lost 3 bases and J lost 4, with 16 bases in between. The CDR3 has 15 residues. Germline V gene data show CDR1 as LNHDA and CDR2 as SQIVND (reference sequence). DNA of the CDR3: TGTGCCAGTAGTATTCGGCAGGCCGCTTGGTACGAGCAGTACTTC. Translated: CASSIRQAAWYEQYF.

The V call is TRBV27, the J call TRBJ1-2; TRBD1 matches 7 bases. J lost 3 bases, V lost 0 bases, and 10 bases had no gene match. The CDR3 covers 17 residues. Germline CDR1 MNHEY, CDR2 SMNVEV (reference sequence). DNA for the CDR3: TGTGCCAGCAGTTTATCCCTGACAGGGAGGAGTCACTATGGCTACACCTTC. Amino acids: CASSLSLTGRSHYGYTF.

The J gene is TRBJ2-7, the V gene TRBV6-1, with D perhaps matching TRBD1 (6 bases). The CDR3 has 12 residues. Trimming removed 11 bases at V and 2 bases at J, with 13 bases between. Germline V lookup: CDR1 MNHNS, CDR2 SASEGT. The CDR3: CAAQGPAYEQYF. As DNA, the CDR3 is TGTGCCGCGCAGGGGCCTGCCTACGAGCAGTACTTC.

The V call is TRBV9, the J call TRBJ2-3; TRBD2 matches at 11 bases. CDR3 size: 17 residues. J lost 4 bases, V lost 0 bases, and 7 bases had no gene match. CDR1 is SGDLS and CDR2 is YYNGEE in the germline V gene. The CDR3, as DNA: TGTGCCAGCAGCGTAGAACTAGCGGGAGTTCGGGCAGATACGCAGTATTTT. Encoded protein: CASSVELAGVRADTQYF.

The chain combines TRBV6-1 with TRBJ1-2; 9 nucleotides line up with TRBD1. The CDR3 length is 15 residues. Losses at the gene ends were 6 bases for V and 2 bases for J; bases not matched to a gene: 7. Germline values: CDR1 MNHNS, CDR2 SASEGT. DNA of the CDR3: TGTGCCAGCAGACTTCCCGGGACAGGGAACTATGGCTACACCTTC. The encoded protein is CASRLPGTGNYGYTF.

The chain uses TRBV7-9 and TRBJ1-2; D is uncertain. This CDR3 comprises 14 residues. Deletions cut 5 bases from V and 8 bases from J, with 18 bases between. Germline CDR1 SEHNR, CDR2 FQNEAQ (reference sequence). The chain's CDR3 is CASSTGSRPEGYTF. DNA of the CDR3: TGTGCCAGCAGCACCGGAAGTCGCCCGGAGGGCTACACCTTC.

This clone was detected only once. The chain has TRBV7-2 and TRBJ1-5, with D unclear. This CDR3 region has 13 residues. V was shortened by 5 bases and J by 2 bases, with 7 bases between the two germline ends. CDR1 SGHTA and CDR2 FQGNSA come from the germline V gene. Here the CDR3 reads CASSPRGNQPQHF. Written as DNA, the CDR3 is TGTGCCAGCAGCCCCCGTGGCAATCAGCCCCAGCATTTT.

V is TRBV7-9 and J is TRBJ2-1, with TRBD2 matching 8 bases. Germline V gene lookup returns CDR1 SEHNR and CDR2 FQNEAQ (reference sequence). J was trimmed by 2 bases and V by 4 bases; bases with no gene match: 7. The CDR3 covers 16 residues. The CDR3 DNA follows: TGTGCCAGCAGCTCCATTCCGGGACTAGCCTACAATGAGCAGTTCTTC. Amino acids: CASSSIPGLAYNEQFF.

The chain is built from TRBV29-1 and TRBJ2-1, with TRBD1 matching over 9 bases. In germline, CDR1 is SQVTM, CDR2 ANQGSEA. CDR3 size: 12 residues. The junction had 3 bases not matched to a gene; V was cut back by 7 bases and J by 5 bases. The CDR3 DNA sequence: TGCAGCGGGGGACAGGGTGACAATGAGCAGTTCTTC. Its translation is CSGGQGDNEQFF.

The chain recombines TRBV6-5 with TRBJ2-7; no definite D call. Trimming cost V 5 bases and J 7 bases, with 18 bases left between them. CDR3 length: 14 amino acids. Germline V lookup: CDR1 MNHEY, CDR2 SVGAGI. For the CDR3, the DNA is TGTGCCAGCAGTCCCGGGCCGACCGGTAGTGAGCAGTACTTC. It encodes CASSPGPTGSEQYF.

This chain uses TRBV7-9 with TRBJ2-1; the D is unclear. Trimming removed 2 bases from V and 5 bases from J, with 7 bases in between. The CDR3 sequence is 13 residues long. CDR1 and CDR2 from the germline V gene are SEHNR and FQNEAQ (reference sequence). The DNA of the CDR3 is TGTGCCAGCAGCTTACGCGGTAACAATGAGCAGTTCTTC. Protein sequence: CASSLRGNNEQFF.

This chain uses TRBV6-4 with TRBJ2-1, with 10 positions matching TRBD1. The CDR3 is 16 residues long. CDR1 and CDR2 (germline): MRHNA, SNTAGT. After removal of 5 bases from V and 1 base from J, the junction contained 5 bases not matched to a gene. The CDR3 sequence is CASSPGTGDSYNEQFF. The DNA for the CDR3 is TGTGCCAGCAGTCCTGGGACAGGGGATTCCTACAATGAGCAGTTCTTC.

The chain uses TRBV10-3 and TRBJ2-2, with TRBD2 identical over 8 bases. The CDR3 totals 17 residues. CDR1 is ENHRY, CDR2 SYGVKD, per germline. The ends lost 3 bases at V and 3 bases at J; junction bases unmatched: 9. The CDR3 protein is CAISDGTGGLDTGELFF. DNA for the CDR3: TGTGCCATCAGTGACGGTACGGGAGGGTTGGACACCGGGGAGCTGTTTTTT.

The rearrangement links TRBV13 to TRBJ1-1; D gene ambiguous. This CDR3 region has 14 residues. Germline-derived CDR1 and CDR2 are PRHDT and FYEKMQ (reference sequence). V was cut by 4 bases and J by 3 bases, with 12 bases left in between. In DNA form, the CDR3 reads TGTGCCAGCAGCTCCCCCTTTTCGTACACTGAAGCTTTCTTT. It is translated as CASSSPFSYTEAFF.

This clone was seen a single time. CDR3 sequence reads: CASSPSGRRSGELFF. DNA for the CDR3: TGTGCCAGCAGCCCCAGCGGGAGAAGGTCCGGGGAGCTGTTTTTT. The chain uses TRBV9 and TRBJ2-2, with 8 nucleotides matching TRBD2. V shed 4 bases, J shed 6 bases, and the junction held 8 bases outside the gene matches. Germline CDR1 and CDR2: SGDLS and YYNGEE. The CDR3 contains 15 residues. Combining the CDR3 with reference TRBV9 and TRBJ2-2 gives the whole variable domain DSGVTQTPKHLITATGQRVTLRCSPRSGDLSVYWYQQSLDQGLQFLIQYYNGEERAKGNILERFSAQQFPDLHSELNLSSLELGDSALYFCASSPSGRRSGELFFGEGSRLTVL.

The CDR3 protein is CSGHGATNEKLFF. Written as DNA, the CDR3 is TGCAGCGGGCATGGCGCAACTAATGAAAAACTGTTTTTT. The chain has TRBV29-1 and TRBJ1-4; D is ambiguous. Germline loops: CDR1 SQVTM, CDR2 ANQGSEA. Trimming pared 7 bases from V and 0 bases from J, leaving 9 bases between. The CDR3 runs 13 residues.

The chain couples TRBV19 to TRBJ1-1; D is undetermined. Trimming shortened V by 7 bases and J by 0 bases, and 9 bases separated the two germline ends. The CDR3 covers 13 residues. The germline V gene has CDR1 LNHDA and CDR2 SQIVND (reference sequence). In nucleotides, the CDR3 is TGTGCCAGTATGGACCATATGAACACTGAAGCTTTCTTT. Translation: CASMDHMNTEAFF.

This chain uses TRBV7-2 with TRBJ2-7; the match to TRBD2 covers 9 bases. Germline CDR1 and CDR2: SGHTA and FQGNSA. The V and J ends lost 5 bases and 5 bases, in that order; junction bases with no gene match: 7. CDR3 length: 14 residues. The CDR3 protein is CASSARGRVNEQYF. The CDR3 nucleotides read TGTGCCAGCAGCGCCCGCGGGAGGGTCAACGAGCAGTACTTC.

The chain is built from TRBV27 and TRBJ1-1, with D unresolved. The germline V gene encodes CDR1 MNHEY and CDR2 SMNVEV (reference sequence). The ends were cut back, 2 bases at V and 3 bases at J, with 7 bases in the middle. CDR3 size: 13 residues. CDR3 bases: TGTGCCAGCAGTTTAAACCGATACACTGAAGCTTTCTTT. This codes for CASSLNRYTEAFF.

This chain uses TRBV28 with TRBJ1-5; 8 nucleotides line up with TRBD1. This CDR3 comprises 16 residues. Germline CDR1 reads MDHEN; CDR2 reads SYDVKM. Trimming at V came to 5 bases and at J to 0 bases, leaving 6 bases not matched to a gene. CDR3 sequence reads: CASSGWTGNSNQPQHF. CDR3 nucleotide sequence: TGTGCCAGCAGTGGATGGACAGGGAATAGCAATCAGCCCCAGCATTTT.

The chain is built from TRBV25-1 and TRBJ1-1, with a tentative D call TRBD1 (6 bases). Between the trimmed V and J ends, which lost 4 bases and 6 bases, there was a span of 9 bases. CDR1 is MGHDK, CDR2 SYGVNS, per germline. CDR3 length: 12 residues. The CDR3 region is CASSGGGAEAFF. Written as DNA, the CDR3 is TGTGCCAGCAGTGGAGGGGGGGCTGAAGCTTTCTTT.